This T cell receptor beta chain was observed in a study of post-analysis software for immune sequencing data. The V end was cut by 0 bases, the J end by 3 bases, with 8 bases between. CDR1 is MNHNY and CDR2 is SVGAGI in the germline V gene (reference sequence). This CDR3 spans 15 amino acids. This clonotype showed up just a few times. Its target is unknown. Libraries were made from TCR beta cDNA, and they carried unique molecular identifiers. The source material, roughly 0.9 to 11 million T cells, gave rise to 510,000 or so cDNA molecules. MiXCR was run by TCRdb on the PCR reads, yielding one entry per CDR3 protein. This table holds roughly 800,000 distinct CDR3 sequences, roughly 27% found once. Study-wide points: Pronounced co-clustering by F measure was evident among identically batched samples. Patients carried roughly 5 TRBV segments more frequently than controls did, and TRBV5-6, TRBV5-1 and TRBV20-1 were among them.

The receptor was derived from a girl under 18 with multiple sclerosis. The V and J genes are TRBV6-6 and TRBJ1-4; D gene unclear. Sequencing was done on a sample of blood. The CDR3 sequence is CASSYSATSNEKLFF. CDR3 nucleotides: TGTGCCAGCAGTTACTCGGCGACCTCTAATGAAAAACTGTTTTTT.